This TCR beta chain appears in the sequencing data of a study of radiotherapy plus CTLA-4 blockade in lung cancer. Study summary: There were objective responses in around 18% of patients, and more than 30% had disease control.

V was clipped by 3 bases and J by 0 bases, with 8 bases between them. Germline loops: CDR1 SNHLY, CDR2 FYNNEI. This CDR3 comprises 14 residues. Only in-frame clones appear in the TCRdb table, and some are missing; sequencing was by immunoSEQ multiplex PCR. The table records some 15,000 clones, about 89% of them present only once. Study-level results: Expansion in blood of tumor-derived TCR clones was seen after radiotherapy plus ipilimumab.

This clone appeared a few times. Its antigen is still unknown. Each patient with chemo-refractory metastatic non-small-cell lung cancer was treated with focal radiation plus CTLA-4 blockade using ipilimumab. Material: peripheral blood, obtained from a patient treated with radiotherapy plus ipilimumab. The V call is TRBV2, the J call TRBJ1-2; tentative D call: TRBD1 (5 bases). The sequence derives from a human donor with non-small cell lung cancer that progressed on radiotherapy plus ipilimumab. Some clones in this sample may be carry-over from other donors' samples. The DNA for the CDR3 is TGTGCCAGCAGTGAGGGGGAGGCTAACTATGGCTACACCTTC. Protein product: CASSEGEANYGYTF.